The clone carrying this TCR beta chain was recorded many times. Its cognate antigen is unknown. 5'RACE employing 10-nucleotide random UMIs yielded the cDNA. From the 5' RACE reads, TCRdb called clonotypes with MiXCR, one entry per CDR3 protein. The repertoire has about 46,000 distinct CDR3 sequences, 4.5% of them found once; the top ten carry approximately 5.7%. This record comes from a study of neurological immune-mediated disorders. CDR1 and CDR2 from the germline V gene are DFQATT and SNEGSKA (reference sequence). Trimming shortened V by 5 bases and J by 9 bases, and 10 bases separated the two germline ends. The CDR3 covers 10 residues. General study results and limits: The greatest degree of TCR clonal expansion was observed in HTLV-1-associated myelopathy, with the lowest in multiple sclerosis, below that of healthy controls. The absence of any CDR3 amino acid sequence shared by expanded clones across subjects suggests that repertoires were private in all groups. When repertoires were grouped phylogenetically, those of 18 of 34 multiple sclerosis patients fell into one related-CDR3 cluster, a possible signature.

This sequence joins TRBV20-1 and TRBJ1-1, with D hard to call. Material for sequencing was PBMCs. The receptor was isolated from a woman aged 55 to 70 with multiple sclerosis. The CDR3 here is CSAATEKAFF. Here the CDR3 DNA reads TGCAGTGCTGCGACGGAGAAAGCTTTCTTT.